This record covers a single T cell receptor beta chain. These data are taken from a study of blood T cell repertoires in COVID-19. Measured with immunoSEQ multiplex PCR; TCRdb has only the in-frame clones, and not every one. The profile covers about 180,000 clones, with 88% appearing a single time and more than 8.5% taken by the ten largest. The clonotype was recovered from a young woman who had recovered from COVID-19. The sequencing input was PBMCs or T cells enriched from blood (not recorded which).

The CDR3 loop is CASSLEVLASTDTQYF. The CDR3 coding sequence is TGCGCCAGCAGCTTGGAGGTGCTAGCGAGCACAGATACGCAGTATTTT. The genes are TRBV5-1 and TRBJ2-3; D is possibly TRBD2 (6 bases). The CDR3 spans 16 residues. The V end lost 0 bases, the J end lost 0 bases, and 11 bases lay between the germline ends. The germline V gene encodes CDR1 SGHRS and CDR2 YFSETQ.